This T cell receptor (beta chain) was documented in a study of blood T cell repertoires in COVID-19. Background on the study: Nucleic acid was either cDNA or gDNA, and it came from T cells, B-cell-depleted T cells, or PBMCs.

Trimming cost V 10 bases and J 1 base, with 10 bases left between them. Germline CDR1 and CDR2: SNHLY and FYNNEI. The CDR3 has 12 amino acids. Per the study methods: Amplification from reference gene primers served as the basis for estimated nucleated cell counts. Profiling relied on immunoSEQ multiplex PCR, and the TCRdb table lists in-frame clones only, not all of them. That table supplies the V and J calls and clone size; D and trimming were determined from the DNA. The sample consists of roughly 55,000 clones, around 80% of them appearing once. The rearrangement links TRBV2 to TRBJ2-5; a weak D match, TRBD1 (5 bases). This TCR was sampled from a human donor in a cohort sampled during active COVID-19. The specimen was peripheral blood. CDR3 amino acids: CATQTVQETQYF. DNA of the CDR3: TGTGCCACCCAGACAGTCCAAGAGACCCAGTACTTC.